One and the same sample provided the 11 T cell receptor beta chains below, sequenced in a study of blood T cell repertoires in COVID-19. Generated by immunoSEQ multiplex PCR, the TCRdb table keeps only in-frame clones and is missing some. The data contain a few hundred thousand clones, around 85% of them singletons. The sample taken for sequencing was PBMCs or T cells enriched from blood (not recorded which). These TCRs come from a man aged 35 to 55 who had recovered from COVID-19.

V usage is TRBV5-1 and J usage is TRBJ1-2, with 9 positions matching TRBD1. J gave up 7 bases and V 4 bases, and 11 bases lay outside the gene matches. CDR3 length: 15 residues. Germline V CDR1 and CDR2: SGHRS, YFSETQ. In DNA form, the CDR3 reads TGCGCCAGCAGCGCAAGGGACAGGGATTGGGGTGGCTACACCTTC. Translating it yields CASSARDRDWGGYTF. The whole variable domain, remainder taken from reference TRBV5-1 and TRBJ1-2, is KAGVTQTPRYLIKTRGQQVTLSCSPISGHRSVSWYQQTPGQGLQFLFEYFSETQRNKGNFPGRFSGRQFSNSRSEMNVSTLELGDSALYLCASSARDRDWGGYTFGSGTRLTVV.

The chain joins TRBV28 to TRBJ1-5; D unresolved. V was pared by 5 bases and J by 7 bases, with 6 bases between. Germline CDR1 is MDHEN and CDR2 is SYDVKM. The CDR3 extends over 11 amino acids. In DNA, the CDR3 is TGTGCCAGCAGTGATGAGCAGCCCCAGCATTTT. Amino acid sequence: CASSDEQPQHF.

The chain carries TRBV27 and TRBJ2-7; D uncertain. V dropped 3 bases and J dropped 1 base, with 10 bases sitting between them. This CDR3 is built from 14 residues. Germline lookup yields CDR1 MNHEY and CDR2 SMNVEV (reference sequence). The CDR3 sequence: CASSLPGGSYEQYF. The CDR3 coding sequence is TGTGCCAGCAGTTTGCCGGGTGGATCCTACGAGCAGTACTTC.

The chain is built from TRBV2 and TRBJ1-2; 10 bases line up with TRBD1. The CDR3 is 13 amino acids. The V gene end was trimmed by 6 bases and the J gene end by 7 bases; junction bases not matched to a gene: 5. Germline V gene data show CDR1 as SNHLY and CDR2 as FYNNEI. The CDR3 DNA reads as TGTGCCAGCAGCGGACAGGGGGAGGTTGGCTACACCTTC. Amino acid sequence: CASSGQGEVGYTF.

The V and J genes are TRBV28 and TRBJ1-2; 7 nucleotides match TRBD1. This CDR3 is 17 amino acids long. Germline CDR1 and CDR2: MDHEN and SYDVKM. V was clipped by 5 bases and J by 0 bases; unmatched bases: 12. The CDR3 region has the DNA TGTGCCAGCAGTCGCCCAGACCGGGACAGAGCTAACTATGGCTACACCTTC. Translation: CASSRPDRDRANYGYTF.

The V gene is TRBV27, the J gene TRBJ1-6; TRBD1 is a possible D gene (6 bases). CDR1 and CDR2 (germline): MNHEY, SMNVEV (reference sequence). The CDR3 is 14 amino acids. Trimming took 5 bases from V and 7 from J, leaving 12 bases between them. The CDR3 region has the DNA TGTGCCAGCAGTCCCACAGGGACCAATTCACCCCTCCACTTT. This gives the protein CASSPTGTNSPLHF.

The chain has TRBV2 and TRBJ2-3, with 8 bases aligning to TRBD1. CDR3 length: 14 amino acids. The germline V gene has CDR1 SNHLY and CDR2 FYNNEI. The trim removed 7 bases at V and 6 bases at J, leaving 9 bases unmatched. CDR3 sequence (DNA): TGTGCCAGCACCCCAGGGGGCTCTAGGGATACGCAGTATTTT. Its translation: CASTPGGSRDTQYF.

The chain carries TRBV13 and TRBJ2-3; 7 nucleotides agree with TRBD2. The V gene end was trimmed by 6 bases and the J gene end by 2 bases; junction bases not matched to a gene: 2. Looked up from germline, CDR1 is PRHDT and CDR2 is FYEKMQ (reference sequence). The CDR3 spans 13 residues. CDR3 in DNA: TGTGCCAGCAGTCGGGACTACACAGATACGCAGTATTTT. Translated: CASSRDYTDTQYF.

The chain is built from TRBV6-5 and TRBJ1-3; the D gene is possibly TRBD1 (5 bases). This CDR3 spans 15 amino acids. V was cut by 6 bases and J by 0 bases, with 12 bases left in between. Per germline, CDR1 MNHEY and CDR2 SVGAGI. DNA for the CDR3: TGTGCCAGCAGCCCGACAGTGAGCTCTGGAAACACCATATATTTT. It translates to CASSPTVSSGNTIYF.

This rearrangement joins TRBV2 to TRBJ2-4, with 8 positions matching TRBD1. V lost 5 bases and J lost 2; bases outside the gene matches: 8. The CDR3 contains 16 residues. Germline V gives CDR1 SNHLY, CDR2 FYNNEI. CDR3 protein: CASSHDRGSSKNIQYF. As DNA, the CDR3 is TGTGCCAGCAGTCACGACAGGGGTTCATCCAAAAACATTCAGTACTTC.

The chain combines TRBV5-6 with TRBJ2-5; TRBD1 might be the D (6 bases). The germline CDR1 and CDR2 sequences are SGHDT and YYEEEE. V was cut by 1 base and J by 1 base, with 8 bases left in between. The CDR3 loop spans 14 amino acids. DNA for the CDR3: TGTGCCAGCAGCTTGTCAGGGGTCCAAGAGACCCAGTACTTC. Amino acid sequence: CASSLSGVQETQYF.